Listed here are 4 T cell receptor beta chains from one sample, sequenced in a study of cytomegalovirus exposure and HLA in healthy donors. This PCR relied on a set of 60 Vbeta primers and 13 Jbeta primers. Sequenced by immunoSEQ multiplex PCR; TCRdb stores in-frame clones only, minus some. The repertoire consists of 75,000 to 95,000 clones, with over 50% occurring once and the leading ten covering about 3.9%. The specimen was PBMCs. The source of these receptors is a man aged 30-40 years in good health and CMV-seronegative.

The count of this clone is one. This chain uses TRBV5-5 with TRBJ2-3, with 10 nucleotides matching TRBD2. V shed 4 bases, J shed 0 bases, and the junction held 2 bases outside the gene matches. CDR3 length: 15 residues. CDR1 and CDR2 (germline): SGHKS, YYEKEE (reference sequence). The CDR3 loop is CASSGLAVSTDTQYF. In nucleotides, the CDR3 is TGTGCCAGCAGCGGACTAGCGGTTAGCACAGATACGCAGTATTTT.

The J gene is TRBJ2-7, the V gene TRBV7-3; 7 bases are a match to TRBD2. Germline CDR1 SGHTA, CDR2 FQGTGA. V shed 5 bases and J 0 bases; nucleotides not matched to a gene: 7. The length of the CDR3 is 15 residues. This CDR3 reads CASSQRDGSSYEQYF. The CDR3 DNA reads TGTGCCAGCAGCCAGCGGGACGGAAGCTCCTACGAGCAGTACTTC.

The rearrangement links TRBV7-3 to TRBJ1-1; unclear D gene. The CDR3 is 13 residues long. CDR1 and CDR2 (germline): SGHTA, FQGTGA. V was clipped by 0 bases and J by 5 bases, with 7 bases between them. This chain's CDR3 is CASSLTTETEAFF. The CDR3 nucleotides read TGTGCCAGCAGCTTAACTACAGAGACTGAAGCTTTCTTT. The complete variable domain, with remaining parts taken from reference TRBV7-3 and TRBJ1-1, reads GAGVSQTPSNKVTEKGKYVELRCDPISGHTALYWYRQSLGQGPEFLIYFQGTGAADDSGLPNDRFFAVRPEGSVSTLKIQRTERGDSAVYLCASSLTTETEAFFGQGTRLTVV.

V is TRBV28 and J is TRBJ2-7; TRBD2 aligns across 8 bases. Germline-derived CDR1 and CDR2 are MDHEN and SYDVKM. The CDR3 spans 15 residues. With V trimmed by 3 bases and J by 0 bases, 4 bases remained unmatched. The chain's CDR3 is CASSFLAGYSYEQYF. DNA for the CDR3: TGTGCCAGCAGTTTCCTAGCGGGTTACTCCTACGAGCAGTACTTC.